This T cell receptor beta chain was recovered during a study of blood T cell repertoires in COVID-19. Across the whole study: The samples span acute and convalescent COVID-19 from the United States, Italy and Spain.

The assay was immunoSEQ multiplex PCR, and TCRdb's table has in-frame clones only and misses some. The top ten hold about 18% of the sample, which has approximately 300,000 clones, roughly 90% seen once. The germline gives CDR1 SGHTA, CDR2 FQGTGA. V shed 5 bases and J 2 bases; nucleotides not matched to a gene: 25. There are 21 residues in the CDR3. The participants were between about 18 and 90 years old and came from roughly 25 US areas. Material: PBMCs or T cells enriched from blood (not recorded which). The chain recombines TRBV7-3 with TRBJ2-7, with 9 nucleotides matching TRBD1. This TCR derives from a woman aged 25 to 45 who had recovered from COVID-19. The CDR3 coding sequence is TGTGCCAGCAGCCCCAATGGGGGGGGGACAGGGCGCCTCCGATCGACCTACGAGCAGTACTTC. Protein sequence: CASSPNGGGTGRLRSTYEQYF.